These 27 T cell receptor beta chains were all obtained from the same sample, sequenced in a study of T cell changes during pregnancy in multiple sclerosis. Assay: immunoSEQ multiplex PCR; the TCRdb copy retains only in-frame clones and omits some. This table has 65,000 to 85,000 clones, nearly 95% appearing once. Sequencing was performed on peripheral blood, taken in the second trimester of pregnancy. The receptors were sampled from a female donor in good health, enrolled as a control in a pregnancy study.

The chain links TRBV28 to TRBJ2-7, with D tentatively TRBD1 (6 bases). V was shortened by 11 bases and J by 2 bases, with 16 bases between the two germline ends. This CDR3 contains 13 residues. Germline loops: CDR1 MDHEN, CDR2 SYDVKM. The CDR3 region is CASHRDGPYEQYF. CDR3 bases: TGTGCCTCACACAGGGACGGCCCCTACGAGCAGTACTTC.

The chain couples TRBV28 to TRBJ1-1, with D possibly matching TRBD1 (5 bases). The ends were cut back, 5 bases at V and 3 bases at J, with 10 bases in the middle. The CDR3 runs to 13 residues. The germline gives CDR1 MDHEN, CDR2 SYDVKM. The CDR3 DNA reads as TGTGCCAGCAGTCCCGACAGCTACACTGAAGCTTTCTTT. Residues: CASSPDSYTEAFF.

The chain uses TRBV27 and TRBJ2-2, with unresolved D. Germline values: CDR1 MNHEY, CDR2 SMNVEV (reference sequence). This CDR3 comprises 14 residues. Trimming shortened V by 2 bases and J by 2 bases, and 6 bases separated the two germline ends. In DNA form, the CDR3 reads TGTGCCAGCAGTTTACTACTTAACACCGGGGAGCTGTTTTTT. Encoded protein: CASSLLLNTGELFF.

The chain employs TRBV19 and TRBJ1-4; tentatively, D is TRBD1 (6 bases). The V end was cut by 3 bases, the J end by 2 bases, with 7 bases between. Germline V lookup: CDR1 LNHDA, CDR2 SQIVND (reference sequence). The CDR3 extends over 14 amino acids. The CDR3 sequence is CASSIGQTNEKLFF. The CDR3 region has the DNA TGTGCCAGTAGTATTGGACAGACTAATGAAAAACTGTTTTTT.

This sequence joins TRBV18 and TRBJ2-7; D gene unclear. V dropped 3 bases and J dropped 6 bases, with 15 bases sitting between them. Germline assignment: CDR1 KGHSH and CDR2 LQKENI. The CDR3 is 14 residues long. In DNA form, the CDR3 reads TGTGCCAGCTCACCCGGTCGCAGGTCTGGCGAGCAGTACTTC. Encoded protein: CASSPGRRSGEQYF.

The chain has TRBV5-6 and TRBJ2-2; TRBD2 aligns across 8 bases. The CDR3 has 17 amino acids. Germline CDR1 reads SGHDT; CDR2 reads YYEEEE. V dropped 3 bases and J dropped 0; count of bases not matched to a gene: 7. The CDR3 DNA sequence: TGTGCCAGCAGCTCAGGGACTAGAAGGGCGAACACCGGGGAGCTGTTTTTT. It translates to CASSSGTRRANTGELFF.

The chain uses TRBV7-9 and TRBJ1-4; no clear D gene. The V end lost 0 bases, the J end lost 4 bases, and 9 bases lay between the germline ends. Germline CDR1 reads SEHNR; CDR2 reads FQNEAQ (reference sequence). The CDR3 consists of 15 residues. CDR3 sequence reads: CASSLAGSHNEKLFF. The CDR3 bases are TGTGCCAGCAGCTTAGCGGGCAGTCATAATGAAAAACTGTTTTTT.

The chain has TRBV15 and TRBJ2-1; D call uncertain. The CDR3 contains 16 residues. Germline V gene data show CDR1 as LNHNV and CDR2 as YYDKDF (reference sequence). V lost 1 base and J lost 4, with 14 bases in between. In DNA form, the CDR3 reads TGTGCCACCAGCAGAGTAAGCCTCGTACTTTACAATGAGCAGTTCTTC. Translation gives CATSRVSLVLYNEQFF.

The V gene is TRBV7-2, the J gene TRBJ2-1; TRBD1 agrees at 9 bases. Looked up from germline, CDR1 is SGHTA and CDR2 is FQGNSA. J gave up 13 bases and V 4 bases, and 5 bases lay outside the gene matches. The CDR3 has 12 amino acids. CDR3 sequence reads: CASSSPGQGQFF. The CDR3 nucleotides are TGTGCCAGCAGCTCTCCGGGACAGGGTCAGTTCTTC.

J is TRBJ1-6 and V is TRBV27; 7 bases line up with TRBD1. Germline lookup yields CDR1 MNHEY and CDR2 SMNVEV (reference sequence). V gave up 0 bases and J gave up 6 bases; unmatched junction bases: 2. The CDR3 covers 15 residues. This chain's CDR3 is CASSLSTGSNSPLHF. The CDR3 nucleotides read TGTGCCAGCAGTTTATCGACAGGGAGTAATTCACCCCTCCACTTT.

The chain has TRBV7-9 and TRBJ2-1; D perhaps matches TRBD1 (5 bases). Germline V gene sequence: CDR1 SEHNR, CDR2 FQNEAQ (reference sequence). The CDR3 length is 14 residues. The ends were cut back, 1 base at V and 7 bases at J, with 11 bases in the middle. CDR3 DNA sequence: TGTGCCAGCAGCTTAGAAGGGGCCCGAAATGAGCAGTTCTTC. Its protein is CASSLEGARNEQFF.

The V and J genes are TRBV27 and TRBJ2-7; TRBD2 might be the D (7 bases). This CDR3 is built from 14 residues. The germline gives CDR1 MNHEY, CDR2 SMNVEV (reference sequence). V was trimmed by 7 bases and J by 4 bases, leaving 17 bases between them. The CDR3 DNA is TGTGCCAGCACCCTAGTGGGGGGGCAGTACGAGCAGTACTTC. It yields the protein CASTLVGGQYEQYF.

The chain recombines TRBV28 with TRBJ1-3, with 8 bases identical to TRBD1. The junction had 7 bases not matched to a gene; V was cut back by 3 bases and J by 0 bases. The V gene's germline CDR1 is MDHEN and CDR2 SYDVKM. This CDR3 region has 17 residues. The CDR3 here is CASSFTGQDRSGNTIYF. The CDR3, as DNA: TGTGCCAGCAGTTTCACGGGACAGGATCGCTCTGGAAACACCATATATTTT.

The gene calls are TRBV5-1 and TRBJ2-2; perhaps TRBD2 as D (6 bases). V lost 1 base and J lost 6, with 10 bases in between. The CDR3 has 14 residues. CDR1 is SGHRS, CDR2 YFSETQ, per germline. Here the CDR3 DNA reads TGCGCCAGCAGCTTGAGGGCGGGGTCCGGGGAGCTGTTTTTT. Translation: CASSLRAGSGELFF.

This chain joins TRBV5-1 and TRBJ2-7, with D possibly matching TRBD2 (7 bases). The CDR3 is made up of 15 amino acids. Trimming removed 4 bases at V and 5 bases at J, with 19 bases between. Per germline, CDR1 SGHRS and CDR2 YFSETQ. This chain's CDR3 is CASSRDVAGADEQYF. Here the CDR3 DNA reads TGCGCCAGCAGCCGAGATGTTGCGGGGGCCGACGAGCAGTACTTC.

For this clone: Compared with germline, one end of the junction differs, possibly owing to a read error. In the same sample, other DNA sequences code for this CDR3. The CDR3 DNA is TGTGCCAGCAGCCCTGGGGACACCTCCTATGGCTACACTTTC. Residues: CASSPGDTSYGYTF. The chain uses TRBV5-4 and TRBJ1-2; tentatively, D is TRBD1 (6 bases). This CDR3 region has 14 residues. CDR1 and CDR2 from the germline V gene are SGHNT and YYREEE (reference sequence).

The chain is built from TRBV7-9 and TRBJ1-5; 9 positions match TRBD1. J was trimmed by 4 bases and V by 4 bases; bases with no gene match: 5. Germline V gives CDR1 SEHNR, CDR2 FQNEAQ (reference sequence). The CDR3 has 15 residues. The DNA of the CDR3 is TGTGCCAGCAGCTACGGGACAGGGTTTAATCAGCCCCAGCATTTT. This codes for CASSYGTGFNQPQHF.

The chain carries TRBV27 and TRBJ2-2; possible D gene TRBD1, 6 bases. The germline V gene has CDR1 MNHEY and CDR2 SMNVEV (reference sequence). The CDR3 covers 13 residues. With 8 bases removed from V and 4 bases from J, the gap between germline ends came to 11 bases. The CDR3: CASCIGGTGELFF. The CDR3 DNA sequence: TGTGCCAGCTGCATAGGGGGCACCGGGGAGCTGTTTTTT.

The V gene is TRBV2, the J gene TRBJ2-7, with 8 bases aligning to TRBD1. Trimming removed 2 bases from V and 0 bases from J; junction bases left unmatched: 6. CDR1 and CDR2 (germline): SNHLY, FYNNEI. The length of the CDR3 is 16 residues. CDR3 protein: CASSEFWTGNSYEQYF. Here the CDR3 DNA reads TGTGCCAGCAGTGAATTCTGGACAGGGAACTCCTACGAGCAGTACTTC. Full variable domain (outside the CDR3, taken from reference TRBV2 and TRBJ2-7): EPEVTQTPSHQVTQMGQEVILRCVPISNHLYFYWYRQILGQKVEFLVSFYNNEISEKSEIFDDQFSVERPDGSNFTLKIRSTKLEDSAMYFCASSEFWTGNSYEQYFGPGTRLTVT.

This clone came up once. This sequence joins TRBV9 and TRBJ2-1, with D possibly TRBD2 on 5 matching bases. The germline V and J ends were trimmed by 0 bases and 1 base, with 8 bases remaining between them. CDR1 and CDR2 (germline): SGDLS, YYNGEE. CDR3 size: 15 residues. The CDR3 coding sequence is TGTGCCAGCAGCGTAGGATGGACTTCCTACAATGAGCAGTTCTTC. Translated: CASSVGWTSYNEQFF.

The gene calls are TRBV11-1 and TRBJ2-7, with 12 bases matching TRBD2. CDR3 length equals 15 residues. Trimming cost V 5 bases and J 6 bases; bases outside gene matches: 8. In germline, CDR1 is SGHAT, CDR2 FQDESV (reference sequence). The CDR3 nucleotides are TGTGCCAGCAGCAAGGGGAGACTAGCGGGAGTCGAGCAGTACTTC. Amino acid sequence: CASSKGRLAGVEQYF.

The rearrangement uses TRBV5-1 and TRBJ2-5, with TRBD1 identical over 10 bases. The CDR3 spans 15 residues. The J segment lost 5 bases and the V segment lost 3 bases, leaving 7 bases of the junction unmatched. Germline CDR1 SGHRS, CDR2 YFSETQ. CDR3 DNA: TGCGCCAGCAGCTGGCCCGGGACAGGGGATGAGACCCAGTACTTC. Amino acid sequence: CASSWPGTGDETQYF.

J is TRBJ2-2 and V is TRBV5-1; D is possibly TRBD2 (6 bases). CDR1 is SGHRS and CDR2 is YFSETQ in the germline V gene. The ends were cut back, 4 bases at V and 3 bases at J, with 10 bases in the middle. CDR3 length: 14 residues. In DNA, the CDR3 is TGCGCCAGCAGCGCTAGCGTCGACACCGGGGAGCTGTTTTTT. Amino acids: CASSASVDTGELFF.

V and J are TRBV28 and TRBJ2-1, with 11 bases that match TRBD1. Losses at the gene ends were 7 bases for V and 9 bases for J; bases not matched to a gene: 8. The CDR3 has 14 amino acids. Germline V lookup: CDR1 MDHEN, CDR2 SYDVKM. CDR3 in DNA: TGTGCCAGCAACCTTTGGGGACAGGGGGGTGAGCAGTTCTTC. It yields the protein CASNLWGQGGEQFF.

The chain has TRBV2 and TRBJ1-4; D ambiguous. Trimming shortened V by 8 bases and J by 7 bases, and 17 bases separated the two germline ends. This CDR3 is built from 14 residues. Germline assignment: CDR1 SNHLY and CDR2 FYNNEI. The CDR3: CASVESVAGEKLFF. DNA for the CDR3: TGTGCCAGCGTCGAATCGGTCGCTGGTGAAAAACTGTTTTTT.

The CDR3 region is CASSRGVNRELGNQPQHF. Written as DNA, the CDR3 is TGTGCCAGCAGCAGGGGGGTGAATAGGGAACTTGGCAATCAGCCCCAGCATTTT. The V call is TRBV27, the J call TRBJ1-5, with 7 bases identical to TRBD1. The trim removed 6 bases at V and 2 bases at J, leaving 16 bases unmatched. The CDR3 covers 18 residues. The V gene's germline CDR1 is MNHEY and CDR2 SMNVEV (reference sequence).

The chain recombines TRBV5-1 with TRBJ2-4; TRBD1 agrees at 8 bases. The CDR3 totals 15 residues. With 6 bases clipped from V and 8 bases from J, the junction kept 13 bases outside the gene matches. CDR1 and CDR2 from the germline V gene are SGHRS and YFSETQ. The CDR3 loop reads CASTGQGAAEDIQYF. The DNA of the CDR3 is TGCGCCAGCACAGGACAGGGAGCGGCGGAAGACATTCAGTACTTC.